This is a list of T cell receptor beta chains from one sample in a study of T cell changes during pregnancy in multiple sclerosis. TCRdb's table, derived via immunoSEQ multiplex PCR, lists solely in-frame clones and lacks some. The data show around 50,000 clones, with around 90% seen just once and 0.61% held by the top ten. This sample comprised CD4+ T cells from peripheral blood mononuclear cells, obtained after pregnancy. The receptors stem from a female donor in good health, enrolled as a control in a pregnancy study. CDR3s include the opening cysteine and the closing phenylalanine or tryptophan. Each record gives: clone size, J gene, V gene, D gene, CDR3 protein, CDR3 DNA. A D gene is named only where the DNA matches it firmly. Size values are once, few and many counts, or a class for expanded clones, and some rows have none.

- | TRBJ2-5 | TRBV5-4 | - | CASSLKEVGETQYF | TGTGCCAGCAGCTTGAAAGAGGTCGGCGAGACCCAGTACTTC
once | TRBJ2-7 | TRBV5-4 | - | CASSTGQSYEQYF | TGTGCCAGCAGCACCGGACAGTCCTACGAGCAGTACTTC
- | TRBJ2-5 | TRBV27 | TRBD1 | CASSFTGGQETQYF | TGTGCCAGCAGTTTTACAGGGGGTCAGGAGACCCAGTACTTC
- | TRBJ2-7 | TRBV4-1 | - | CASSQVGGTYEQYF | TGCGCCAGCAGCCAAGTAGGGGGAACCTACGAGCAGTACTTC
- | TRBJ2-5 | TRBV6-1 | TRBD2 | CASRGNSGETQYF | TGTGCCAGCAGGGGAAATAGCGGGGAGACCCAGTACTTC
- | TRBJ1-1 | TRBV25-1 | TRBD1 | CASSESGQADTEAFF | TGTGCCAGCAGTGAATCTGGACAGGCGGACACTGAAGCTTTCTTT
- | TRBJ2-1 | TRBV6-1 | TRBD2 | CASSFSGGVNNEQFF | TGTGCCAGCTCCTTTTCGGGAGGTGTTAACAATGAGCAGTTCTTC
- | TRBJ2-1 | TRBV9 | TRBD2 | CASSVAPSGEGYNEQFF | TGTGCCAGCAGCGTAGCCCCCAGCGGGGAAGGCTACAATGAGCAGTTCTTC
- | TRBJ2-7 | TRBV5-5 | - | CASSLQGTYEQYF | TGTGCCAGCAGCTTACAGGGAACCTACGAGCAGTACTTC
- | TRBJ1-5 | TRBV2 | - | CASSASGKGQPQHF | TGTGCCAGCAGTGCTTCAGGGAAAGGGCAGCCCCAGCATTTT
- | TRBJ1-2 | TRBV18 | TRBD1 | CASSQTGGDYGYTF | TGTGCCAGCTCACAAACAGGGGGCGACTATGGCTACACCTTC
once | TRBJ1-4 | TRBV7-9 | TRBD1 | CASSRTGKNEKLFF | TGTGCCAGCAGCAGGACAGGGAAGAATGAAAAACTGTTTTTT
- | TRBJ2-7 | TRBV7-2 | TRBD1 | CASSLEHRGAEQYF | TGTGCCAGCAGCTTAGAACACAGGGGAGCCGAGCAGTACTTC
- | TRBJ2-1 | TRBV6-5 | - | CASSRVRMSYNEQFF | TGTGCCAGCAGCCGGGTACGAATGTCCTACAATGAGCAGTTCTTC
- | TRBJ1-4 | TRBV5-1 | TRBD1 | CASARTGPSEKLFF | TGCGCCAGCGCCCGGACAGGGCCTTCTGAAAAACTGTTTTTT
- | TRBJ1-4 | TRBV7-9 | - | CASSHKGPLREKLFF | TGTGCCAGCAGTCACAAGGGGCCCTTGCGGGAAAAACTGTTTTTT
- | TRBJ1-2 | TRBV19 | - | CASTQGFRYGYTF | TGTGCCAGTACCCAGGGTTTTCGCTATGGCTACACCTTC
once | TRBJ1-2 | TRBV7-9 | TRBD1 | CASSHRLTGGTFGYTF | TGTGCCAGCAGCCACCGCCTGACAGGGGGCACATTCGGCTACACCTTC
- | TRBJ1-5 | TRBV6-5 | TRBD1 | CASSSRTGGNQPQHF | TGTGCCAGCAGTTCCCGGACAGGGGGCAATCAGCCCCAGCATTTT
- | TRBJ2-2 | TRBV11-1 | TRBD1 | CASTLDRGGGELFF | TGTGCCAGCACCCTGGACAGGGGCGGCGGGGAGCTGTTTTTT
- | TRBJ2-2 | TRBV18 | TRBD1 | CASSNQQGATNTGELFF | TGTGCCAGCTCAAATCAACAGGGGGCTACGAACACCGGGGAGCTGTTTTTT
- | TRBJ1-1 | TRBV2 | TRBD1 | CASSKRGQGTNTEAFF | TGTGCCAGCAGTAAGAGAGGACAGGGGACGAACACTGAAGCTTTCTTT
- | TRBJ2-5 | TRBV7-7 | TRBD2 | CASSLSTSGAETQYF | TGTGCTAGCAGCCTTTCGACTAGCGGGGCCGAGACCCAGTACTTC
- | TRBJ2-7 | TRBV6-1 | - | CASSEGPETEQYF | TGTGCCAGCAGTGAAGGACCGGAGACCGAGCAGTACTTC
- | TRBJ2-4 | TRBV6-4 | - | CASSDLTGKLAKNIQYF | TGTGCCAGCAGTGACCTGACAGGCAAATTAGCCAAAAACATTCAGTACTTC
- | TRBJ1-2 | TRBV9 | - | CASSFGGLANYGYTF | TGTGCCAGCAGCTTTGGCGGATTAGCTAACTATGGCTACACCTTC
- | TRBJ2-7 | TRBV14 | TRBD2 | CASSQTLAGGDYEQYF | TGTGCCAGCAGCCAGACTCTAGCGGGGGGCGACTACGAGCAGTACTTC
- | TRBJ2-7 | TRBV11-2 | - | CASSLGDYEQYF | TGTGCCAGCAGCTTGGGCGACTACGAGCAGTACTTC
- | TRBJ2-1 | TRBV7-7 | TRBD2 | CASSLLLAGEQFF | TGTGCTAGCAGCCTATTACTAGCGGGTGAGCAGTTCTTC
- | TRBJ1-3 | TRBV7-9 | TRBD1 | CASSPDRVFSGNTIYF | TGTGCCAGCAGTCCGGACAGGGTCTTCTCTGGAAACACCATATATTTT
- | TRBJ1-1 | TRBV28 | TRBD1 | CASSPRQGGYTEAFF | TGTGCCAGCAGTCCCCGACAGGGCGGGTACACTGAAGCTTTCTTT
- | TRBJ2-1 | TRBV5-1 | TRBD1 | CASSPDRGLGEQFF | TGCGCCAGCAGCCCGGACAGGGGCCTTGGTGAGCAGTTCTTC
- | TRBJ2-5 | TRBV11-1 | TRBD2 | CASSLDAGGWGETQYF | TGTGCCAGCAGCTTAGACGCGGGAGGCTGGGGGGAGACCCAGTACTTC
once | TRBJ2-1 | TRBV27 | TRBD2 | CASSLGTSGSYNEQFF | TGTGCCAGCAGTTTAGGGACTAGCGGGTCCTACAATGAGCAGTTCTTC
- | TRBJ1-2 | TRBV7-9 | TRBD1 | CASSPRDRKNGYTF | TGTGCCAGCAGCCCTAGGGACAGAAAAAATGGCTACACCTTC
- | TRBJ2-1 | TRBV28 | - | CASSFGNRAYNEQFF | TGTGCCAGCAGTTTTGGTAACAGGGCCTACAATGAGCAGTTCTTC
- | TRBJ1-5 | TRBV15 | - | CATSPRQPSNQPQHF | TGTGCCACCAGCCCCCGACAGCCTAGCAATCAGCCCCAGCATTTT
- | TRBJ1-2 | TRBV7-2 | TRBD1 | CASSALGQGGGYGYTF | TGTGCCAGCAGCGCCCTGGGACAGGGGGGAGGCTATGGCTACACCTTC
once | TRBJ1-5 | TRBV7-9 | TRBD1 | CASSLDRARDPQHF | TGTGCCAGCAGCCTGGACAGGGCCCGGGATCCCCAGCATTTT
- | TRBJ1-2 | TRBV13 | - | CASGAQNYGYTF | TGTGCCAGCGGAGCTCAAAACTATGGCTACACCTTC
- | TRBJ1-2 | TRBV28 | - | CASSLNGAGDYGYTF | TGTGCCAGCAGTTTAAATGGCGCAGGGGACTATGGCTACACCTTC
- | TRBJ1-1 | TRBV15 | TRBD1 | CAAGGLYTEAFF | TGTGCGGCAGGGGGGTTGTACACTGAAGCTTTCTTT
- | TRBJ1-5 | TRBV21-1 | - | CASSKFSHQPQHF | TGTGCCAGCAGCAAATTTAGTCATCAGCCCCAGCATTTT
- | TRBJ1-1 | TRBV12-5 | TRBD1 | CASGLGQGAPAREAFF | TGTGCTAGTGGACTGGGACAGGGGGCGCCTGCTCGTGAAGCTTTCTTT
- | TRBJ2-2 | TRBV5-4 | TRBD2 | CASSQDMASGALNTGELFF | TGTGCCAGCAGCCAAGATATGGCTAGCGGGGCCCTGAACACCGGGGAGCTGTTTTTT
- | TRBJ1-6 | TRBV5-1 | - | CASSLSDNNSPLHF | TGCGCCAGCAGCTTGTCAGACAATAATTCACCCCTCCACTTT
- | TRBJ1-2 | TRBV28 | TRBD1 | CASSLPPGTGDQYGYTF | TGTGCCAGCAGTTTACCCCCAGGGACAGGGGACCAATATGGCTACACCTTC
once | TRBJ2-3 | TRBV11-2 | - | CASSPRQGSTDTQYF | TGTGCCAGCAGCCCCCGTCAGGGCAGCACAGATACGCAGTATTTT
- | TRBJ1-2 | TRBV6-5 | - | CASRPPIGGGYGYTF | TGTGCCAGCAGGCCCCCGATTGGGGGGGGCTATGGCTACACCTTC
- | TRBJ2-3 | TRBV11-3 | - | CASSPVSPSTDTQYF | TGTGCCAGCAGCCCAGTGTCCCCTAGCACAGATACGCAGTATTTT